This TCR beta chain emerged from a study of blood T cell repertoires in COVID-19. Study-level information: Sites in the United States, Italy and Spain provided acute and convalescent COVID-19 samples. T cells, B-cell-depleted T cells, or PBMCs provided the cDNA or gDNA that served as material.

Original processing notes: Estimates of nucleated cell counts were drawn from the amplification of reference gene primers. Only in-frame clones appear in the TCRdb table, and some are missing; sequencing was by immunoSEQ multiplex PCR. V and J calls plus clone size are reproduced from that table; the DNA served to infer D and trimming. The table lists about 140,000 clones, 70% to 90% of them singletons. CDR3 length: 15 amino acids. V lost 5 bases and J lost 5, with 18 bases in between. Germline CDR1 and CDR2: MNHEY and SVGAGI. V and J are TRBV6-5 and TRBJ2-5, with D perhaps TRBD2 (6 bases). This sequence was found in a woman aged 60-75 years with acute or convalescent COVID-19. The sequenced material came from peripheral blood. The CDR3 DNA sequence: TGTGCCAGCAGTACGAATAGCGGTGTTTTTGAGACCCAGTACTTC. Translating gives CASSTNSGVFETQYF.